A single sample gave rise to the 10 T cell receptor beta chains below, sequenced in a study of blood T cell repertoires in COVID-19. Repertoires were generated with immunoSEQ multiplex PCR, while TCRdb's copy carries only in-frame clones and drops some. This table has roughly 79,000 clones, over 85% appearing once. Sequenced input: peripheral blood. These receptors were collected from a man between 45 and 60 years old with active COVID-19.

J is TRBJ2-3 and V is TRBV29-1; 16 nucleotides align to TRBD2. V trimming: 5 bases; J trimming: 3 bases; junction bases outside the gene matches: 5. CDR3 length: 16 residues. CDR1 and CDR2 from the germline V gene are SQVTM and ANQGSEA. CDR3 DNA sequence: TGCAGCGTTCCGGGACTAGCGGGGGGGAGGACAGATACGCAGTATTTT. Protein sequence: CSVPGLAGGRTDTQYF.

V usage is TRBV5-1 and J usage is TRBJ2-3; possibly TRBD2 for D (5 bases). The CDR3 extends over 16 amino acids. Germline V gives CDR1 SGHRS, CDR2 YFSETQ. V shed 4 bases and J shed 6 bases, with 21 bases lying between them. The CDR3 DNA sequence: TGCGCCAGCAGCCTCGCGGACCCACTTTCGGGGGATACGCAGTATTTT. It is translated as CASSLADPLSGDTQYF.

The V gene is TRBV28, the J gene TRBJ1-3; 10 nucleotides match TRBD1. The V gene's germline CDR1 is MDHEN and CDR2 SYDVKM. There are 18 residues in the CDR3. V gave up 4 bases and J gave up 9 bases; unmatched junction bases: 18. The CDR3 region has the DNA TGTGCCAGCAGTTCTATTACCTTGTGGGGACAGGGGACCCCCACCATATATTTT. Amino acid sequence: CASSSITLWGQGTPTIYF.

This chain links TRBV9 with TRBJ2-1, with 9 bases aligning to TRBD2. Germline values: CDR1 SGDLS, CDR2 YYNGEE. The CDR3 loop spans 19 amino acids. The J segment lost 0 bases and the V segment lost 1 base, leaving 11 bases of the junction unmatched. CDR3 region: CASSVPETSGTHSYNEQFF. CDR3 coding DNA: TGTGCCAGCAGCGTACCGGAGACTAGCGGTACCCACTCCTACAATGAGCAGTTCTTC.

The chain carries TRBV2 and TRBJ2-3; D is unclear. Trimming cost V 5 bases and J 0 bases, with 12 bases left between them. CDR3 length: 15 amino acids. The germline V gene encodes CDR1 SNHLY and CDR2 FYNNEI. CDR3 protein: CASSKMTQSTDTQYF. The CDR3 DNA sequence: TGTGCCAGCAGTAAGATGACACAGAGCACAGATACGCAGTATTTT.

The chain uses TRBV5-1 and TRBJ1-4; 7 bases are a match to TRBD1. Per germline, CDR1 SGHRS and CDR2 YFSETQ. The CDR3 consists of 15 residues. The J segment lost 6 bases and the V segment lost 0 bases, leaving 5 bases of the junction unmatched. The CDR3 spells CASSLEGARDEKLFF. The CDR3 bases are TGCGCCAGCAGCTTGGAGGGGGCTCGTGATGAAAAACTGTTTTTT.

DNA for the CDR3: TGTGCCAGCAGTTTTCGTACAAATTACTATGGCTACACCTTC. This codes for CASSFRTNYYGYTF. This chain connects TRBV28 to TRBJ1-2; no clear D gene. V lost 3 bases and J 3 bases, leaving 11 bases between the germline ends. The CDR3 length is 14 residues. Germline values: CDR1 MDHEN, CDR2 SYDVKM.

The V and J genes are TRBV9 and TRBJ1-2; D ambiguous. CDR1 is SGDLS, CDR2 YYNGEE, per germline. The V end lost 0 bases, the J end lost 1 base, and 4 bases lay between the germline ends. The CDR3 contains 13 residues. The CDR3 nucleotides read TGTGCCAGCAGCGTAGAATATAACTATGGCTACACCTTC. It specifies CASSVEYNYGYTF.

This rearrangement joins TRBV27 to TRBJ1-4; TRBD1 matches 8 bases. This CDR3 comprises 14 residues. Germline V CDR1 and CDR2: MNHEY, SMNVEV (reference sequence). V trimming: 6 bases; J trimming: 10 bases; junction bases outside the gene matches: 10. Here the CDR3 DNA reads TGTGCCAGCAGGATACAGGGGGAATTCGGAAAACTGTTTTTT. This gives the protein CASRIQGEFGKLFF.

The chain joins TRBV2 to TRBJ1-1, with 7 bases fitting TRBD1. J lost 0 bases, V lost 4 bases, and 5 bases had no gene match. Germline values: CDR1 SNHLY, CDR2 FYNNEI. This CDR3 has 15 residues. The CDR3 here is CASSGEQGLNTEAFF. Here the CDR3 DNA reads TGTGCCAGCAGTGGTGAACAGGGGCTGAACACTGAAGCTTTCTTT. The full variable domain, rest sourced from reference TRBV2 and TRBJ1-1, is EPEVTQTPSHQVTQMGQEVILRCVPISNHLYFYWYRQILGQKVEFLVSFYNNEISEKSEIFDDQFSVERPDGSNFTLKIRSTKLEDSAMYFCASSGEQGLNTEAFFGQGTRLTVV.